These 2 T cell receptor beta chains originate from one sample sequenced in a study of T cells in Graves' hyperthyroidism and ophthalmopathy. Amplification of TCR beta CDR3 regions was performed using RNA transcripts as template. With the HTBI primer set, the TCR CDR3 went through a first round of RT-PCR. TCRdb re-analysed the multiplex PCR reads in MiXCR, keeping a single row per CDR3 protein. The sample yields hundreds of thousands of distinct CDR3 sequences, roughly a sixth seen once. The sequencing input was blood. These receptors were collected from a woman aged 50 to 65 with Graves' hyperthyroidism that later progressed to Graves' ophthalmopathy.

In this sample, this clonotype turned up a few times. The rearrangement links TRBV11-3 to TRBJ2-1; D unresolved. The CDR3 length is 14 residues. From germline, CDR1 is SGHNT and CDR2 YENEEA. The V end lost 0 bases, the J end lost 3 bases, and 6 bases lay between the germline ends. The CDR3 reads CASSLDASYNEQFF. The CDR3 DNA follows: TGTGCCAGCAGCTTAGATGCTAGCTACAATGAGCAGTTCTTC. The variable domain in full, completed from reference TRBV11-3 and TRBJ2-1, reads EAGVVQSPRYKIIEKKQPVAFWCNPISGHNTLYWYLQNLGQGPELLIRYENEEAVDDSQLPKDRFSAERLKGVDSTLKIQPAELGDSAVYLCASSLDASYNEQFFGPGTRLTVL.

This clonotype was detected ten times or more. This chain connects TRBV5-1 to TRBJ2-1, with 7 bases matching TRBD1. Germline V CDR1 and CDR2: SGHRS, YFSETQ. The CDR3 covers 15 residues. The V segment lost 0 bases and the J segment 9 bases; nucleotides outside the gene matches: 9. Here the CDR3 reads CASSLDGQARGEQFF. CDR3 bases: TGCGCCAGCAGCTTGGACGGACAGGCTAGGGGTGAGCAGTTCTTC.